Below, 22 T cell receptor beta chains from the same sample are listed, as sequenced in a study of cytomegalovirus exposure and HLA in healthy donors. PCR used 60 Vbeta primers and 13 Jbeta primers. TCRdb keeps only in-frame clones here, not all; method: immunoSEQ multiplex PCR. This table holds 60,000 to 75,000 clones, over 75% found once. The specimen was PBMCs. All receptors come from a woman in her twenties or thirties in good health and CMV-seropositive.

V gene TRBV5-1 combines with J gene TRBJ2-1; D possibly corresponds to TRBD1 (5 bases). The CDR3 totals 15 residues. Trimming pared 0 bases from V and 6 bases from J, leaving 13 bases between. The V gene's germline CDR1 is SGHRS and CDR2 YFSETQ. The CDR3 bases are TGCGCCAGCAGCTTGGATTACAGGAAGGGCAATGAGCAGTTCTTC. Protein sequence: CASSLDYRKGNEQFF.

The CDR3 DNA is TGTGCCATCAGTGATTTAGCATCGCATCAGCCCCAGCATTTT. Its translation is CAISDLASHQPQHF. The rearrangement uses TRBV10-3 and TRBJ1-5; no definite D call. This CDR3 spans 14 amino acids. Between the trimmed V and J ends, which lost 3 bases and 5 bases, there was a span of 11 bases. The germline V gene encodes CDR1 ENHRY and CDR2 SYGVKD.

The chain recombines TRBV21-1 with TRBJ2-1; TRBD1 reflects the table's D call only, with no check against the DNA. TRBV21-1 is a documented pseudogene. The CDR3 runs 19 residues. The CDR3 spells CASSKEGVPLPNKDNEQFF. In nucleotides, the CDR3 is TGTGCCAGCAGCAAAGAGGGGGTACCCCTCCCTAATAAGGACAATGAGCAGTTCTTC.

The CDR3 DNA sequence: TGTGCCAGCAGCTTGATAGCGAACACAGATACGCAGTATTTT. This translates into CASSLIANTDTQYF. V and J are TRBV5-5 and TRBJ2-3; D is possibly TRBD2 (5 bases). Germline CDR1 and CDR2: SGHKS and YYEKEE (reference sequence). With 1 base removed from V and 2 bases from J, the gap between germline ends came to 8 bases. This CDR3 is built from 14 residues.

This clone was seen more than once but under ten times. The chain is built from TRBV2 and TRBJ2-7; D might be TRBD2 (6 bases). This CDR3 is built from 16 residues. V lost 0 bases, J lost 2 bases, and 14 bases lay in between. CDR1 is SNHLY, CDR2 FYNNEI, per germline. The CDR3 region is CASSEAARRGPYEQYF. The CDR3 DNA reads as TGTGCCAGCAGTGAAGCGGCACGGAGGGGTCCCTACGAGCAGTACTTC. Full variable domain (missing parts from reference TRBV2 and TRBJ2-7): EPEVTQTPSHQVTQMGQEVILRCVPISNHLYFYWYRQILGQKVEFLVSFYNNEISEKSEIFDDQFSVERPDGSNFTLKIRSTKLEDSAMYFCASSEAARRGPYEQYFGPGTRLTVT.

This clone was seen only a few times. This sequence joins TRBV5-1 and TRBJ2-5, with a possible D match to TRBD2 (5 bases). CDR3 length equals 15 residues. Trimming took off 0 bases at V and 2 bases at J, with 11 bases between the two ends. CDR1 SGHRS and CDR2 YFSETQ come from the germline V gene. CDR3 protein: CASSLVGMGQETQYF. The CDR3 DNA follows: TGCGCCAGCAGCTTGGTCGGGATGGGTCAAGAGACCCAGTACTTC.

The rearrangement links TRBV19 to TRBJ2-4; a possible D gene is TRBD1 (6 bases). Per germline, CDR1 LNHDA and CDR2 SQIVND (reference sequence). Between the trimmed V and J ends, which lost 0 bases and 0 bases, there was a span of 12 bases. CDR3 length equals 17 residues. This chain's CDR3 is CASSIEHRALAKNIQYF. The CDR3 coding sequence is TGTGCCAGTAGTATAGAACACAGGGCTTTAGCCAAAAACATTCAGTACTTC.

The chain has TRBV6-5 and TRBJ1-2, with TRBD1 identical over 7 bases. J was trimmed by 8 bases and V by 2 bases; bases with no gene match: 14. Germline CDR1 MNHEY, CDR2 SVGAGI. CDR3 length equals 16 residues. CDR3 loop: CASSYSGGRGSGGYTF. The CDR3 DNA is TGTGCCAGCAGTTACAGCGGCGGCAGGGGGTCTGGAGGCTACACCTTC.

The sample holds one count of this clone. The CDR3 region has the DNA TGTGCCAGCAGCTTAAACCAGGCCAATCAGCCCCAGCATTTT. Translation gives CASSLNQANQPQHF. This chain joins TRBV7-9 and TRBJ1-5; D is undetermined. V was cut by 2 bases and J by 3 bases, with 8 bases left in between. The CDR3 is 14 amino acids. Germline assignment: CDR1 SEHNR and CDR2 FQNEAQ (reference sequence).

Regarding this clone: The junction differs from germline at one of its ends, possibly a read error. The V gene is TRBV28, the J gene TRBJ2-7; 10 bases agree with TRBD2. The CDR3 consists of 15 residues. Germline CDR1 and CDR2: MDHEN and SYDVKM. DNA for the CDR3: TGTGTCAGCAGTTTGAGGGCTAGCGGGAGTTACGAGCAGTACTTC. It yields the protein CVSSLRASGSYEQYF. Filled out from reference TRBV28 and TRBJ2-7, the complete variable domain reads DVKVTQSSRYLVKRTGEKVFLECVQDMDHENMFWYRQDPGLGLRLIYFSYDVKMKEKGDIPEGYSVSREKKERFSLILESASTNQTSMYLCVSSLRASGSYEQYFGPGTRLTVT.

The V gene is TRBV6-6, the J gene TRBJ2-7; 11 bases agree with TRBD2. The length of the CDR3 is 14 residues. Germline CDR1 and CDR2: MNHNY and SVGAGI (reference sequence). Trimming took 6 bases from V and 5 from J; bases not matched to a gene: 6. CDR3 DNA: TGTGCCAGCAGCATAGCGGGAGGGCCGGACGAGCAGTACTTC. As protein: CASSIAGGPDEQYF.

This chain connects TRBV27 to TRBJ1-2; D is unclear. Trimming stripped 5 bases from V and 5 bases from J, with 15 bases between. This CDR3 contains 14 residues. Germline CDR1 reads MNHEY; CDR2 reads SMNVEV (reference sequence). CDR3 sequence reads: CASSQTWSGYGYTF. CDR3 DNA: TGTGCCAGCAGTCAAACGTGGAGCGGTTATGGCTACACCTTC.

This chain uses TRBV29-1 with TRBJ2-3; TRBD2 aligns across 9 bases. The CDR3 has 14 amino acids. Germline lookup yields CDR1 SQVTM and CDR2 ANQGSEA. Trimming took 3 bases from V and 0 from J; bases not matched to a gene: 1. In DNA form, the CDR3 reads TGCAGCGTTGATACTAGCGGGAGCACAGATACGCAGTATTTT. Amino acid sequence: CSVDTSGSTDTQYF.

The table lists this clone with a count of one. The chain combines TRBV4-1 with TRBJ1-6, with D possibly TRBD1 on 5 matching bases. The CDR3 length is 16 residues. The germline V gene encodes CDR1 MGHRA and CDR2 YSYEKL. The V and J ends lost 0 bases and 7 bases respectively, with 13 bases between them. DNA for the CDR3: TGCGCCAGCAGCCAAGATCGGGGGAGAGGGAATTCACCCCTCCACTTT. Encoded protein: CASSQDRGRGNSPLHF.

This chain uses TRBV2 with TRBJ2-1; the D is unclear. The CDR3 runs to 15 residues. The V gene lost 6 bases and the J gene lost 0 bases, with 12 bases spanning the gap. The germline V gene encodes CDR1 SNHLY and CDR2 FYNNEI. DNA of the CDR3: TGTGCCAGCAGGCGCTTGACTTCCTCCTACAATGAGCAGTTCTTC. Its translation is CASRRLTSSYNEQFF.

The chain is built from TRBV28 and TRBJ2-5; 12 bases agree with TRBD1. Germline assignment: CDR1 MDHEN and CDR2 SYDVKM. The CDR3 covers 14 residues. J gave up 5 bases and V 4 bases, and 2 bases lay outside the gene matches. CDR3 protein: CASSWDRGLETQYF. The CDR3 bases are TGTGCCAGCAGTTGGGACAGGGGGCTGGAGACCCAGTACTTC.

The chain combines TRBV27 with TRBJ1-5; 7 nucleotides line up with TRBD1. Germline lookup yields CDR1 MNHEY and CDR2 SMNVEV (reference sequence). V lost 2 bases, J lost 2 bases, and 12 bases stayed unmatched. The CDR3 loop spans 18 amino acids. CDR3: CASSLPTQGRRGNQPQHF. The DNA of the CDR3 is TGTGCCAGCAGTTTACCCACACAGGGGCGAAGGGGCAATCAGCCCCAGCATTTT.

This chain joins TRBV27 and TRBJ1-1; 7 positions match TRBD1. After removal of 6 bases from V and 5 bases from J, the junction contained 15 bases not matched to a gene. The germline CDR1 and CDR2 sequences are MNHEY and SMNVEV (reference sequence). This CDR3 has 16 amino acids. CDR3 region: CASRPRDSRSSTEAFF. CDR3 nucleotide sequence: TGTGCCAGCAGACCCCGGGACAGCAGAAGTAGTACTGAAGCTTTCTTT.

The rearrangement links TRBV19 to TRBJ1-6; no reliable D call. The CDR3 sequence is 15 residues long. With 3 bases removed from V and 8 bases from J, the gap between germline ends came to 14 bases. The V gene's germline CDR1 is LNHDA and CDR2 SQIVND (reference sequence). CDR3 loop: CASSMQAEQYSPLHF. The CDR3 coding sequence is TGTGCCAGTAGTATGCAGGCCGAACAATATTCACCCCTCCACTTT.

V usage is TRBV28 and J usage is TRBJ2-7, with TRBD1 matching 7 bases. J gave up 2 bases and V 3 bases, and 4 bases lay outside the gene matches. Germline loops: CDR1 MDHEN, CDR2 SYDVKM. The CDR3 loop spans 14 amino acids. Here the CDR3 reads CASSFPGQTYEQYF. For the CDR3, the DNA is TGTGCCAGCAGTTTCCCGGGACAGACCTACGAGCAGTACTTC.

The chain links TRBV5-4 to TRBJ1-2; tentatively, D is TRBD1 (5 bases). From germline, CDR1 is SGHNT and CDR2 YYREEE (reference sequence). This CDR3 has 15 amino acids. The V gene lost 0 bases and the J gene lost 3 bases, with 12 bases spanning the gap. The CDR3 bases are TGTGCCAGCAGCTTGGATTGGGGGGGGGACTATGGCTACACCTTC. Encoded protein: CASSLDWGGDYGYTF.

The chain links TRBV6-5 to TRBJ2-1; possible D gene TRBD1, 6 bases. CDR1 is MNHEY and CDR2 is SVGAGI in the germline V gene. The CDR3 is 15 amino acids. V was clipped by 6 bases and J by 0 bases, with 12 bases between them. The CDR3 here is CASSVTGSSYNEQFF. In DNA form, the CDR3 reads TGTGCCAGCAGCGTAACAGGGAGCTCCTACAATGAGCAGTTCTTC.